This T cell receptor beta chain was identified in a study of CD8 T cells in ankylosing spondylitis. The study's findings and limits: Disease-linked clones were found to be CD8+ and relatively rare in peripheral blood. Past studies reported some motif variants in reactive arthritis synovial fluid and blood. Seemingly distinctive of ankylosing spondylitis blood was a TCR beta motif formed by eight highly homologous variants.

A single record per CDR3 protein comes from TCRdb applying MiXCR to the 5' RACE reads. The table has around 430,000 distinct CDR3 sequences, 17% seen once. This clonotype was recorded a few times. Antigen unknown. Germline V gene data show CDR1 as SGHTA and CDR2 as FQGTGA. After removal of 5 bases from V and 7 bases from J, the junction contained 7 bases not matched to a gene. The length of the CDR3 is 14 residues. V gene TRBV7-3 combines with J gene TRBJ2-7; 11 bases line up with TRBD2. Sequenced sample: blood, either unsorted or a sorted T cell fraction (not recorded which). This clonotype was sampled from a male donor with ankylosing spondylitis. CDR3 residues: CASSHGTSGGEQYF. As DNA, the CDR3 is TGTGCCAGCAGCCACGGGACTAGCGGAGGGGAGCAGTACTTC.